The clone carrying this T cell receptor (beta chain) has just a few counts. Its cognate antigen is unknown. The data stem from a study of beta chain features in type 1 diabetes. Whole-study findings and limits: TCRB repertoires of naive, central memory and Treg cells appeared more similar among patients than among healthy donors. The study found moderately but significantly shorter TCRB CDR3s in all four CD4+ subsets of Type 1 diabetes patients.

V was trimmed by 5 bases and J by 0 bases, leaving 11 bases between them. The CDR3 runs to 15 residues. The germline gives CDR1 LNHDA, CDR2 SQIVND (reference sequence). What was sequenced were expressed TCRB transcripts, since all of the isolated RNA had been reverse transcribed. Using immunoSEQ multiplex PCR, the repertoire was profiled, and TCRdb retains in-frame clones only, with some absent. The sample yields 300,000 to 400,000 clones, 9.6% seen once. This sequence originates from a man aged 30 to 39 with type 1 diabetes. V is TRBV19 and J is TRBJ1-5; D gene ambiguous. Sequencing was carried out using central memory CD4+ T cells from blood. The chain's CDR3 is CASSGRYYSNQPQHF. Written as DNA, the CDR3 is TGTGCCAGTAGTGGCAGATATTATAGCAATCAGCCCCAGCATTTT.